These 10 T cell receptor beta chains were all obtained from the same sample, sequenced in a study of technical replicates of blood from a handful of donors. The protocol was immunoSEQ multiplex PCR, while the TCRdb copy is restricted to in-frame clones and leaves out a portion. The data hold around 57,000 clones, with less than 95% observed a single time. Material for sequencing was T cells isolated from PBMCs. These receptors were obtained from a human donor in good health.

This clone was observed once. The chain links TRBV5-1 to TRBJ2-1; TRBD1 matches 9 bases. CDR1 and CDR2 from the germline V gene are SGHRS and YFSETQ. The CDR3 is 15 amino acids. Trimming took 4 bases from V and 3 from J; bases not matched to a gene: 5. The CDR3 loop reads CASSTTGGGYNEQFF. In nucleotides, the CDR3 is TGCGCCAGCAGCACAACAGGGGGCGGCTACAATGAGCAGTTCTTC.

The chain is built from TRBV11-1 and TRBJ1-1; 9 bases are shared with TRBD1. Germline trimming cut 3 bases from V and 5 bases from J; bases unmatched to any gene: 13. The CDR3 runs to 17 residues. In germline, CDR1 is SGHAT, CDR2 FQDESV (reference sequence). The CDR3 is CASSFPGQGGGETEAFF. CDR3 coding DNA: TGTGCCAGCAGCTTTCCGGGACAGGGAGGGGGAGAGACTGAAGCTTTCTTT.

The rearrangement joins TRBV15 to TRBJ2-1; 16 positions match TRBD2. The germline CDR1 and CDR2 sequences are LNHNV and YYDKDF (reference sequence). J gave up 5 bases and V 5 bases, and 3 bases lay outside the gene matches. The CDR3 is 16 residues long. CDR3 sequence reads: CATSGTSGRAHNEQFF. CDR3 in DNA: TGTGCCACCAGCGGGACTAGCGGGAGGGCCCACAATGAGCAGTTCTTC.

This clone was found once. The V and J genes are TRBV11-2 and TRBJ1-4; no firm D call. Germline CDR1 reads SGHAT; CDR2 reads FQNNGV. There are 15 residues in the CDR3. V lost 1 base and J lost 7, with 13 bases in between. DNA for the CDR3: TGTGCCAGCAGCTTAGGTCCCCGGCCGGGTGAAAAACTGTTTTTT. Translation gives CASSLGPRPGEKLFF.

The rearrangement joins TRBV11-3 to TRBJ2-1; a weak D match, TRBD2 (6 bases). This CDR3 has 18 amino acids. Per the germline V gene, CDR1 is SGHNT and CDR2 is YENEEA. Trimming cost V 5 bases and J 8 bases, with 28 bases left between them. Here the CDR3 DNA reads TGTGCCAGCAGCCGGACGGGCTGGAGGCGGGAAGTAATGGATGAGCAGTTCTTC. This codes for CASSRTGWRREVMDEQFF.

The CDR3 DNA sequence: TGCGCCAGCAAACGAGTGGGGCGGTTGGATACGCAGTATTTT. It is translated as CASKRVGRLDTQYF. The rearrangement uses TRBV10-1 and TRBJ2-3; D is possibly TRBD1 (5 bases). V was cut by 7 bases and J by 6 bases, with 17 bases left in between. Germline values: CDR1 WNHNN, CDR2 SYGVQD (reference sequence). This CDR3 region has 14 residues.

V usage is TRBV18 and J usage is TRBJ2-6; a possible D gene is TRBD1 (5 bases). V was shortened by 6 bases and J by 4 bases, with 13 bases between the two germline ends. Germline CDR1 reads KGHSH; CDR2 reads LQKENI. The CDR3 extends over 15 amino acids. The DNA for the CDR3 is TGTGCCAGCTCGCCAAACAGGTCCGGGGCCAACGTCCTGACTTTC. This gives the protein CASSPNRSGANVLTF.

This sequence joins TRBV15 and TRBJ2-1; TRBD2 matches 9 bases. The CDR3 has 15 amino acids. Germline assignment: CDR1 LNHNV and CDR2 YYDKDF (reference sequence). After removal of 5 bases from V and 0 bases from J, the junction contained 2 bases not matched to a gene. CDR3 residues: CATSVSGSSYNEQFF. The CDR3 nucleotides read TGTGCCACCAGCGTTAGCGGGAGCTCCTACAATGAGCAGTTCTTC.

The chain is built from TRBV5-6 and TRBJ2-1, with TRBD1 identical over 8 bases. V lost 4 bases, J lost 7 bases, and 10 bases stayed unmatched. The CDR3 has 15 residues. Germline V CDR1 and CDR2: SGHDT, YYEEEE. The CDR3 here is CASSPGQGPRNEQFF. The CDR3 nucleotides are TGTGCCAGCAGCCCCGGACAGGGTCCGAGGAATGAGCAGTTCTTC.

The CDR3 sequence: CASSAQSLTGGKGNTIYF. DNA of the CDR3: TGCGCCAGCAGCGCTCAGAGCCTTACAGGGGGCAAGGGAAACACCATATATTTT. The chain employs TRBV5-1 and TRBJ1-3; 9 nucleotides agree with TRBD1. This CDR3 has 18 amino acids. Per germline, CDR1 SGHRS and CDR2 YFSETQ. Germline trimming cut 4 bases from V and 4 bases from J; bases unmatched to any gene: 15.